This T cell receptor (beta chain) is drawn from a study of lymphopenia after photon versus proton radiotherapy. Findings and limits, study-wide: Post-nadir diversity loss with photons came from oligoclonal expansion, particularly CD8+ Temra cells. A bigger post-nadir fall in TCR diversity correlated inversely with survival time in deceased patients.

TCRdb's table, derived via immunoSEQ multiplex PCR, lists solely in-frame clones and lacks some. The sample carries 45,000 to 65,000 clones, around 82% recorded once. V lost 5 bases to trimming and J lost 1 base, with 15 bases between them. The CDR3 covers 15 residues. The germline gives CDR1 SGHTA, CDR2 FQGNSA. Turning to this clone: The target antigen is unknown.

The sample in question was peripheral blood, obtained from a patient treated with photon-based radiotherapy. This sequence was found in a man aged 50 or older with gastric cancer. The genes are TRBV7-2 and TRBJ2-7; a weak D match, TRBD1 (7 bases). The DNA of the CDR3 is TGTGCCAGCAGCCAGGGGGTGACTAGTTCCTACGAGCAGTACTTC. Its translation is CASSQGVTSSYEQYF. Full variable domain (missing parts from reference TRBV7-2 and TRBJ2-7): GAGVSQSPSNKVTEKGKDVELRCDPISGHTALYWYRQSLGQGLEFLIYFQGNSAPDKSGLPSDRFSAERTGGSVSTLTIQRTQQEDSAVYLCASSQGVTSSYEQYFGPGTRLTVT.